This passage covers 14 T cell receptor beta chains from one sample sequenced in a study of T cell responses to AZD1222 COVID-19 vaccine. The assay was immunoSEQ multiplex PCR, and TCRdb's table has in-frame clones only and misses some. Among under 150,000 clones listed, around 94% were seen once. Material: peripheral blood, obtained 28 days after the second AZD1222 dose. These receptors came from an adult who received the AZD1222 COVID-19 vaccine.

This chain links TRBV28 with TRBJ1-5; D is unresolved. This CDR3 is 15 amino acids long. Germline CDR1 and CDR2: MDHEN and SYDVKM. The V end lost 7 bases, the J end lost 8 bases, and 21 bases lay between the germline ends. The CDR3 loop is CASTAWESLGEPQHF. DNA for the CDR3: TGTGCCAGCACCGCCTGGGAGAGCCTCGGGGAGCCCCAGCATTTT.

This sequence joins TRBV5-1 and TRBJ1-2; no clear D gene. Trimming took 4 bases from V and 4 from J, leaving 14 bases between them. Germline values: CDR1 SGHRS, CDR2 YFSETQ. This CDR3 has 14 amino acids. As DNA, the CDR3 is TGCGCCAGCAGCGCGGGCCAAGCCGCCTATGGCTACACCTTC. It is translated as CASSAGQAAYGYTF.

This sequence joins TRBV7-9 and TRBJ2-3, with D possibly matching TRBD1 (6 bases). V shed 4 bases and J shed 2 bases, with 13 bases lying between them. Germline V lookup: CDR1 SEHNR, CDR2 FQNEAQ (reference sequence). The CDR3 extends over 15 amino acids. In DNA form, the CDR3 reads TGTGCCAGCAGCTCACCGGGACATTACACAGATACGCAGTATTTT. It codes for CASSSPGHYTDTQYF.

The V and J genes are TRBV19 and TRBJ2-3; weak D call: TRBD1 (6 bases). V was trimmed by 4 bases and J by 2 bases, leaving 16 bases between them. The CDR3 covers 16 residues. In germline, CDR1 is LNHDA, CDR2 SQIVND (reference sequence). This chain's CDR3 is CASSKHRDVDTDTQYF. CDR3 bases: TGTGCCAGTAGTAAGCACAGGGATGTGGACACAGATACGCAGTATTTT. Combining the CDR3 with reference TRBV19 and TRBJ2-3 gives the whole variable domain DGGITQSPKYLFRKEGQNVTLSCEQNLNHDAMYWYRQDPGQGLRLIYYSQIVNDFQKGDIAEGYSVSREKKESFPLTVTSAQKNPTAFYLCASSKHRDVDTDTQYFGPGTRLTVL.

This chain links TRBV6-5 with TRBJ1-1; D is unresolved. CDR3 size: 15 residues. V dropped 7 bases and J dropped 1 base, with 16 bases sitting between them. Germline assignment: CDR1 MNHEY and CDR2 SVGAGI. The CDR3 spells CASIGGSSGNTEAFF. The CDR3 DNA reads as TGTGCCAGCATTGGCGGGTCCAGTGGGAACACTGAAGCTTTCTTT.

The V gene is TRBV5-1, the J gene TRBJ2-5; D is ambiguous. CDR1 and CDR2 from the germline V gene are SGHRS and YFSETQ. This CDR3 is 14 amino acids long. Trimming took off 4 bases at V and 5 bases at J, with 15 bases between the two ends. CDR3 residues: CASSPTVSEETQYF. Written as DNA, the CDR3 is TGCGCCAGCAGCCCGACGGTTTCTGAGGAGACCCAGTACTTC.

The V call is TRBV19, the J call TRBJ1-5, with a weak D call TRBD1 (6 bases). Germline V CDR1 and CDR2: LNHDA, SQIVND (reference sequence). This CDR3 is built from 14 residues. V was cut by 2 bases and J by 7 bases, with 12 bases left in between. In nucleotides, the CDR3 is TGTGCCAGTAGTATAATCGGAAGGGGGCAGCCCCAGCATTTT. This encodes CASSIIGRGQPQHF.

This clone was seen a few times. The chain is built from TRBV2 and TRBJ1-6, with D perhaps TRBD1 (5 bases). Trimming took off 7 bases at V and 4 bases at J, with 17 bases between the two ends. This CDR3 has 16 residues. Germline loops: CDR1 SNHLY, CDR2 FYNNEI. CDR3 nucleotide sequence: TGTGCCAGCATCCCGAACCGGGACGTATATAATTCACCCCTCCACTTT. It codes for CASIPNRDVYNSPLHF.

This chain uses TRBV28 with TRBJ1-2; D remains ambiguous. Germline V gene sequence: CDR1 MDHEN, CDR2 SYDVKM. The CDR3 sequence is 15 residues long. V dropped 4 bases and J dropped 0 bases, with 12 bases sitting between them. The CDR3 protein is CASSSRWRTNYGYTF. CDR3 DNA sequence: TGTGCCAGCAGTTCTCGATGGAGAACTAACTATGGCTACACCTTC.

This clone occurred once. The rearrangement links TRBV18 to TRBJ2-7; D is undetermined. Trimming shortened V by 5 bases and J by 2 bases, and 13 bases separated the two germline ends. The CDR3 extends over 14 amino acids. Germline CDR1 and CDR2: KGHSH and LQKENI. CDR3 residues: CASSTAQATYEQYF. CDR3 DNA sequence: TGTGCCAGCTCAACTGCCCAGGCCACCTACGAGCAGTACTTC.

The J gene is TRBJ2-1, the V gene TRBV18; the D call may be TRBD1 or TRBD2 (6 bases each). The CDR3 loop spans 13 amino acids. Germline V gene data show CDR1 as KGHSH and CDR2 as LQKENI. V was trimmed by 3 bases and J by 8 bases, leaving 11 bases between them. CDR3 sequence reads: CASSPLGGDEQFF. DNA of the CDR3: TGTGCCAGCTCACCGCTCGGGGGCGATGAGCAGTTCTTC.

V gene TRBV5-1 combines with J gene TRBJ1-1; D possibly corresponds to TRBD1 (5 bases). V lost 1 base and J lost 5, with 12 bases in between. The CDR3 is made up of 14 amino acids. Germline V gene data show CDR1 as SGHRS and CDR2 as YFSETQ. In DNA form, the CDR3 reads TGCGCCAGCAGCTTGTTGCAGGGACGGACTGAAGCTTTCTTT. Translating gives CASSLLQGRTEAFF. Complete variable domain (other parts from reference TRBV5-1 and TRBJ1-1): KAGVTQTPRYLIKTRGQQVTLSCSPISGHRSVSWYQQTPGQGLQFLFEYFSETQRNKGNFPGRFSGRQFSNSRSEMNVSTLELGDSALYLCASSLLQGRTEAFFGQGTRLTVV.

This clone was detected only once. This chain uses TRBV6-5 with TRBJ1-2; D call uncertain. This CDR3 spans 13 amino acids. V dropped 4 bases and J dropped 3 bases, with 9 bases sitting between them. Germline V CDR1 and CDR2: MNHEY, SVGAGI. The CDR3 spells CASSLLSDYGYTF. The CDR3 DNA reads as TGTGCCAGCAGTTTATTATCGGACTATGGCTACACCTTC.

The genes are TRBV5-1 and TRBJ2-1; the match to TRBD1 covers 9 bases. Germline V gives CDR1 SGHRS, CDR2 YFSETQ. The CDR3 runs 16 residues. V lost 2 bases, J lost 5 bases, and 8 bases stayed unmatched. The CDR3, as DNA: TGCGCCAGCAGCTTTCTTACAGGGGGCGAGAACAATGAGCAGTTCTTC. Translated: CASSFLTGGENNEQFF.